These 2 T cell receptor beta chains were sequenced from one sample in a study of blood T cell repertoires in COVID-19. The data were produced by immunoSEQ multiplex PCR, yet TCRdb's version contains in-frame clones alone and is incomplete. The sample holds some 220,000 clones, more than 75% seen once. The sequencing sample was made of peripheral blood. The source of these receptors is a woman between 70 and 85 years old with COVID-19, enrolled during active disease.

The chain combines TRBV18 with TRBJ2-1; 11 bases are a match to TRBD2. Losses at the gene ends were 3 bases for V and 8 bases for J; bases not matched to a gene: 12. Germline V CDR1 and CDR2: KGHSH, LQKENI. The CDR3 runs 17 residues. The CDR3 region is CASSPIQLAGVIDEQFF. Here the CDR3 DNA reads TGTGCCAGCTCACCGATTCAACTAGCGGGAGTGATCGATGAGCAGTTCTTC.

This clone was observed a single time. V is TRBV19 and J is TRBJ1-2; D is ambiguous. The germline V and J ends were trimmed by 5 bases and 4 bases, with 20 bases remaining between them. Germline V CDR1 and CDR2: LNHDA, SQIVND (reference sequence). The CDR3 contains 16 residues. This chain's CDR3 is CASSPYNTLLGYGYTF. The CDR3, as DNA: TGTGCCAGTAGTCCGTATAATACCCTACTAGGCTATGGCTACACCTTC.